Below are 16 T cell receptor beta chains sequenced from a single sample in a study of T cells in Graves' hyperthyroidism and ophthalmopathy. Amplified TCR beta CDR3 regions derived from RNA transcripts. Initially, a first-round RT-PCR of the TCR CDR3 employed the HTBI primer set. MiXCR, applied by TCRdb to the multiplex PCR reads, yields one record per CDR3 protein. The sample carries 400,000 to 500,000 distinct CDR3 sequences, roughly an eighth recorded once. Sequenced material: blood. The receptor source for this set is a woman aged 18-35 years with Graves' hyperthyroidism.

This clonotype was recorded many times. This chain links TRBV11-2 with TRBJ2-3; D remains unclear. This CDR3 has 14 residues. Germline values: CDR1 SGHAT, CDR2 FQNNGV. Trimming shortened V by 5 bases and J by 3 bases, and 12 bases separated the two germline ends. The DNA of the CDR3 is TGTGCCAGCAGCCCACGCGGTCTGACAGATACGCAGTATTTT. Its protein product is CASSPRGLTDTQYF.

The CDR3 DNA is TGTGCCAGCAGACACTTCGGACTAGCGGGAGACTCCACAGATACGCAGTATTTT. It codes for CASRHFGLAGDSTDTQYF. The chain recombines TRBV12-3 or TRBV12-4 with TRBJ2-3; 13 nucleotides line up with TRBD2. J lost 2 bases, V lost 6 bases, and 11 bases had no gene match. The CDR3 covers 18 residues.

On this clonotype itself: A much larger clonotype is one base distant, so this may be a read error. The V and J genes are TRBV11-2 and TRBJ2-3, with D possibly TRBD2 on 6 matching bases. Per germline, CDR1 SGHAT and CDR2 FQNNGV. The ends were cut back, 8 bases at V and 8 bases at J, with 17 bases in the middle. The CDR3 length is 13 residues. CDR3 loop: CASGALGGGTQYF. The CDR3 nucleotides are TGTGCCAGCGGGGCGCTCGGGGGAGGTACGCAGTATTTT.

The V call is TRBV9, the J call TRBJ2-7; D is possibly TRBD1 or TRBD2 (5 bases each). V was pared by 0 bases and J by 3 bases, with 10 bases between. Germline V gives CDR1 SGDLS, CDR2 YYNGEE. This CDR3 spans 14 amino acids. The CDR3 spells CASSVGGANYEQYF. The CDR3 DNA reads as TGTGCCAGCAGCGTAGGAGGGGCCAACTACGAGCAGTACTTC.

A word on this clonotype: Given a much more abundant clone one base away, this may be a read error. This chain connects TRBV3-1 to TRBJ2-3, with D uncertain. Trimming pared 1 base from V and 4 bases from J, leaving 15 bases between. The CDR3 contains 16 residues. Germline assignment: CDR1 LGHDT and CDR2 YNNKEL (reference sequence). The CDR3 coding sequence is TGTGCCAGCAGCCAAGTTGTGTACCCCCGCGCAGATACGCAGTATTTT. Encoded protein: CASSQVVYPRADTQYF.

The V call is TRBV4-1, the J call TRBJ1-5; maybe TRBD1 (6 bases). This CDR3 spans 16 amino acids. The germline V gene encodes CDR1 MGHRA and CDR2 YSYEKL. V lost 1 base and J lost 7, with 17 bases in between. The CDR3 DNA reads TGCGCCAGCAGCCAAGGAAAACGGGGGGGCGGGCAGCCCCAGCATTTT. It specifies CASSQGKRGGGQPQHF.

This clonotype was detected a few times. The chain uses TRBV4-1 and TRBJ2-5; no firm D call. Deletions cut 0 bases from V and 3 bases from J, with 14 bases between. Germline V gene sequence: CDR1 MGHRA, CDR2 YSYEKL. The CDR3 runs to 16 residues. CDR3 nucleotides: TGCGCCAGCAGCCAAGATAAGTGGATGGCGGAAGAGACCCAGTACTTC. Protein product: CASSQDKWMAEETQYF.

This clonotype was counted a few times. The chain carries TRBV6-1 and TRBJ2-7; D is possibly TRBD2 (6 bases). Germline lookup yields CDR1 MNHNS and CDR2 SASEGT. V dropped 4 bases and J dropped 4 bases, with 17 bases sitting between them. This CDR3 is built from 15 residues. CDR3 in DNA: TGTGCCAGCAGTGTCCGGGACGGGGGAGTGTACGAGCAGTACGTC. Amino acids: CASSVRDGGVYEQYV.

V usage is TRBV18 and J usage is TRBJ2-2; TRBD2 matches at 7 bases. Germline loops: CDR1 KGHSH, CDR2 LQKENI. Trimming removed 4 bases from V and 4 bases from J; junction bases left unmatched: 6. The CDR3 contains 15 residues. In DNA, the CDR3 is TGTGCCAGCTCACGGAGCGGGGACGTCACCGGGGAGCTGTTTTTT. Translated, it gives CASSRSGDVTGELFF.

On this clonotype: One junction end disagrees with the germline gene, perhaps due to a read error. The chain uses TRBV20-1 and TRBJ1-6; the D gene is possibly TRBD1 (5 bases). The CDR3 consists of 16 residues. Germline CDR1 DFQATT, CDR2 SNEGSKA (reference sequence). The CDR3 DNA reads as TGCAGTGCGCCGAGTGGGGGTCGCTCCTATAATTCACCCCTCTACTTT. Its protein is CSAPSGGRSYNSPLYF.

This clonotype was seen at least ten times. This chain uses TRBV2 with TRBJ2-1, with a tentative D call TRBD2 (5 bases). The CDR3 totals 14 residues. The germline gives CDR1 SNHLY, CDR2 FYNNEI. V lost 4 bases and J 10 bases, leaving 17 bases between the germline ends. CDR3 nucleotide sequence: TGTGCCAGCAGTGTATGGAGGAGCACTGGGGAGCAGTTCTTC. This translates into CASSVWRSTGEQFF. Using reference TRBV2 and TRBJ2-1 for the parts outside the CDR3, the full variable domain is EPEVTQTPSHQVTQMGQEVILRCVPISNHLYFYWYRQILGQKVEFLVSFYNNEISEKSEIFDDQFSVERPDGSNFTLKIRSTKLEDSAMYFCASSVWRSTGEQFFGPGTRLTVL.

This clonotype was recorded at least ten times. V and J are TRBV6-5 and TRBJ2-6; 7 bases line up with TRBD1. J lost 2 bases, V lost 0 bases, and 7 bases had no gene match. The germline V gene has CDR1 MNHEY and CDR2 SVGAGI. This CDR3 has 18 amino acids. CDR3 nucleotide sequence: TGTGCCAGCAGTTACTCCCCTCTTACAGGGGCTGGGGCCAACGTCCTGACTTTC. It codes for CASSYSPLTGAGANVLTF.

This clonotype was observed at least ten times. The J gene is TRBJ1-5, the V gene TRBV7-8; D unresolved. Trimming stripped 1 base from V and 10 bases from J, with 8 bases between. Germline assignment: CDR1 SGHVS and CDR2 FQNEAQ. CDR3 length: 12 amino acids. In DNA, the CDR3 is TGTGCCAGCAGCTTAGACCGCGGACCCCAGCATTTT. Protein product: CASSLDRGPQHF.

This clonotype was seen ten or more times. The chain uses TRBV7-9 and TRBJ1-1; possible D gene TRBD1, 6 bases. The V and J ends lost 3 bases and 7 bases respectively, with 15 bases between them. Germline V gene data show CDR1 as SEHNR and CDR2 as FQNEAQ (reference sequence). The CDR3 is made up of 14 amino acids. The CDR3 is CASSFVGAGVEAFF. The CDR3 DNA reads TGTGCCAGCAGCTTTGTCGGGGCAGGGGTTGAAGCTTTCTTT.

The sample holds many counts of this clonotype. This chain links TRBV30 with TRBJ1-5; the match to TRBD1 covers 7 bases. Germline CDR1 is GTSNPN and CDR2 is SVGIG (reference sequence). The V segment lost 1 base and the J segment 4 bases; nucleotides outside the gene matches: 4. The CDR3 length is 14 residues. CDR3 in amino acids: CAWSGQGSNQPQHF. In DNA form, the CDR3 reads TGTGCCTGGAGTGGACAGGGTTCGAATCAGCCCCAGCATTTT.

This clonotype was found a few times. This chain uses TRBV11-3 with TRBJ2-3, with 11 positions matching TRBD2. This CDR3 spans 18 amino acids. Germline CDR1 and CDR2: SGHNT and YENEEA. Germline trimming cut 1 base from V and 6 bases from J; bases unmatched to any gene: 12. CDR3 DNA sequence: TGTGCCAGCAGCTTAGCGAGTGGACTAGCGGGCAGCGGGGATACGCAGTATTTT. Amino acid sequence: CASSLASGLAGSGDTQYF.